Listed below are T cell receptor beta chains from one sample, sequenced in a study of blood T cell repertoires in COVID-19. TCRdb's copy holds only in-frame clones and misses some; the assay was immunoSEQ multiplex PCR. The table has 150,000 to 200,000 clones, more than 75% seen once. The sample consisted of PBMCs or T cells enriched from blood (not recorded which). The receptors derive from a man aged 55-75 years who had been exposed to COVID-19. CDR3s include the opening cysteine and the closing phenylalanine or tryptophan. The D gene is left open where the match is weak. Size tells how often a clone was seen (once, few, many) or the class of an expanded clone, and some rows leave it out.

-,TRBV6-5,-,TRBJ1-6,TGTGCCAGCATCCAAGGAGGGAATTCACCCCTCCACTTT,CASIQGGNSPLHF
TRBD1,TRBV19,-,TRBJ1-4,TGTGCCAGTAGCACGACAGGGGATAATGAAAAACTGTTTTTT,CASSTTGDNEKLFF
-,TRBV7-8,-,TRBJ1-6,TGTGCCAGCAGCTTACTGGAACAGGGACGGGGATATAATTCACCCCTCCACTTT,CASSLLEQGRGYNSPLHF
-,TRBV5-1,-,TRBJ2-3,TGCGCCAGCAGCTTGACTAGGCGCGACACAGATACGCAGTATTTT,CASSLTRRDTDTQYF
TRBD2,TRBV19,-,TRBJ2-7,TGTGCCAGTAGTCCGGCTAGCGGGTACCTCTCTGAGCAGTACTTC,CASSPASGYLSEQYF
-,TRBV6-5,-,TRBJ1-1,TGTGCCAGCAGTCGGACATTACAGAACACTGAAGCTTTCTTT,CASSRTLQNTEAFF
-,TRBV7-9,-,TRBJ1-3,TGTGCCAGCAGCCGATATGTAGACTCTGGAAACACCATATATTTT,CASSRYVDSGNTIYF
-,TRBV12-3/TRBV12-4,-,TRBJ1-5,TGTGCCAGCCTAGAAACAAGCAATCAGCCCCAGCATTTT,CASLETSNQPQHF
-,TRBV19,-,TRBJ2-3,TGTGCCAGTAAGGACAAGGCCGCAGATACGCAGTATTTT,CASKDKAADTQYF
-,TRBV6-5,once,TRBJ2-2,TGTGTAAGCGGAGGCCTCAACACCGGGGAGCTGTTTTTT,CVSGGLNTGELFF
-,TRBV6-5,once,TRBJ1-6,TGTGCCAGCATGGGGGCCTCCTATAATTCACCCCTCCACTTT,CASMGASYNSPLHF
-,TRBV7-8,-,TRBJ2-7,TGTGCCAGCAAAAAATCCGGGACTGCCTACGAGCAGTACTTC,CASKKSGTAYEQYF
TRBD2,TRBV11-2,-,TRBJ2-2,TGTGCCAGCAGCTTATCGGGAGGGCCGACCGGGGAGCTGTTTTTT,CASSLSGGPTGELFF
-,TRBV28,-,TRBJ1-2,TGTGCCACAGGGGAGATCTATGGCTACACCTTC,CATGEIYGYTF
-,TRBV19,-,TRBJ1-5,TGTGCCAGTAGTCCCTTGAGTCAGCAGGGCAATCAGCCCCAGCATTTT,CASSPLSQQGNQPQHF
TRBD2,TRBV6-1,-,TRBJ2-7,TGTGCCAGCAGTGAACTAGCGGGCTCAACCTACGAGCAGTACTTC,CASSELAGSTYEQYF
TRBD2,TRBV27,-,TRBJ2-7,TGTGCCAGCAGGCCCGGAGCGGGAACTTACGAGCAGTACTTC,CASRPGAGTYEQYF
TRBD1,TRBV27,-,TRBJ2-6,TGTGCCAGCAGTCCACCGGGGACAGGGATAGGTGGGGCCAACGTCCTGACTTTC,CASSPPGTGIGGANVLTF
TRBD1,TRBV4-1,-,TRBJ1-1,TGCGCCAGCAGCCAAGACCTTGGAGCAGGGGGCGCAGGGAACACTGAAGCTTTCTTT,CASSQDLGAGGAGNTEAFF
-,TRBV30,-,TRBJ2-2,TGTGCCGGGATCCCGGGTGAGGTATACACCGGGGAGCTGTTTTTT,CAGIPGEVYTGELFF
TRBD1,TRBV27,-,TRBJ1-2,TGTGCCAGCAGTTACAGGGGTGGTGGCTACACCTTC,CASSYRGGGYTF
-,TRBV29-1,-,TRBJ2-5,TGCAGCCTAGGATTGGGCCAAGAGACCCAGTACTTC,CSLGLGQETQYF
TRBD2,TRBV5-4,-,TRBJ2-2,TGTGCCAGCAGCCCGACTAGCGGGAGAGGTAACACCGGGGAGCTGTTTTTT,CASSPTSGRGNTGELFF
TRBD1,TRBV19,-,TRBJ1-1,TGTGCCAGTAGTGTCGACAGGGGGCGGAATGAAGCTTTCTTT,CASSVDRGRNEAFF
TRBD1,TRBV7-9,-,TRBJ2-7,TGTGCCAGCAGCTTAGTTGGGACAGGGTCCCGATCTACCTACGAGCAGTACTTC,CASSLVGTGSRSTYEQYF
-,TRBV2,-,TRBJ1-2,TGTGCCAGCAGTGAGGGGGGTAACTATGGCTACACCTTC,CASSEGGNYGYTF
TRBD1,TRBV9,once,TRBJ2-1,TGTGCCAGCAGCGTAGGGACAGGGATAAATGAGCAGTTCTTC,CASSVGTGINEQFF
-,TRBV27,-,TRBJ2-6,TGTGCCAGCAGTTTCATGGGGGCCAACGTCCTGACTTTC,CASSFMGANVLTF
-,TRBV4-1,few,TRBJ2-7,TGCGCCAGCAGCCAAGTCGCGCAGGGTTCCTACGAGCAGTACTTC,CASSQVAQGSYEQYF
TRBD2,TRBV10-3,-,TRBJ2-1,TGTGCCACCAAAGGGACTAGCGGGAGGGGGCCCTACAATGAGCAGTTCTTC,CATKGTSGRGPYNEQFF
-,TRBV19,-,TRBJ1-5,TGTGCCAGTAGCGCCCTGGCCCTGGATCAGCCCCAGCATTTT,CASSALALDQPQHF
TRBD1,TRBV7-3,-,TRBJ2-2,TGTGCCAGCAGCTCGTCAGGGGGTTCCGGGGAGCTGTTTTTT,CASSSSGGSGELFF
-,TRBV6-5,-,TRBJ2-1,TGTGCCAGCAGTTACTCCCCAGTCGCCTACAATGAGCAGTTCTTC,CASSYSPVAYNEQFF
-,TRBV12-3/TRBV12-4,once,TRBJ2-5,TGTGCCAGCAGTACAGGGTTAGAGACCCAGTACTTC,CASSTGLETQYF
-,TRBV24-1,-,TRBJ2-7,TGTGCCACCAGTGACCCCGGCCAGGCCTACGAGCAGTACTTC,CATSDPGQAYEQYF